The subject of this entry is one T cell receptor (beta chain). This specimen belongs to a study of T cells in localized non-small cell lung cancer. Trimming removed 2 bases from V and 0 bases from J, with 9 bases in between. From germline, CDR1 is MNHNS and CDR2 SASEGT. The CDR3 consists of 15 residues. Using immunoSEQ multiplex PCR, the repertoire was profiled, and TCRdb retains in-frame clones only, with some absent. The repertoire holds 70,000 to 90,000 clones, around 82% seen once, with more than 9% in the top ten. The receptor was derived from a female donor of 60 years or more with stage I lung adenocarcinoma. The sample was peripheral blood, taken before any cancer treatment. The chain recombines TRBV6-1 with TRBJ2-3; D may correspond to TRBD1 or TRBD2 (6 bases each). The CDR3 sequence is CASSESGASTDTQYF. The CDR3 DNA reads TGTGCCAGCAGTGAATCGGGGGCAAGCACAGATACGCAGTATTTT.